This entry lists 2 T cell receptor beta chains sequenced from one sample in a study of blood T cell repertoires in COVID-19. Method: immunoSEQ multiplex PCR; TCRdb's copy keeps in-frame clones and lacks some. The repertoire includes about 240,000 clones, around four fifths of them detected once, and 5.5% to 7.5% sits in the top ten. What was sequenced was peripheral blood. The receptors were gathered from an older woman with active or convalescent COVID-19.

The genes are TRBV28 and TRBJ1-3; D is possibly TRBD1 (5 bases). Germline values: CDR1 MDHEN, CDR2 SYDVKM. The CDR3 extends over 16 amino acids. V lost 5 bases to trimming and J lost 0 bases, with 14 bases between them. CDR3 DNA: TGTGCCAGCAGTCCGATGACAGCCCTCTCTGGAAACACCATATATTTT. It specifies CASSPMTALSGNTIYF.

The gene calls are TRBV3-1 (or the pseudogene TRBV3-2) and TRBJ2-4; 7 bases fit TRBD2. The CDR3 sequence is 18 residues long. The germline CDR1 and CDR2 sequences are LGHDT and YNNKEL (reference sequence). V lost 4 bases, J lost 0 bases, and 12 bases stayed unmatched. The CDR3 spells CASSRGTINLLAKNIQYF. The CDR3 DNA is TGTGCCAGCAGCCGCGGGACTATTAACCTACTAGCCAAAAACATTCAGTACTTC.